This is a list of T cell receptor beta chains from one sample in a study of T cells in Graves' hyperthyroidism and ophthalmopathy. In TCRdb, the multiplex PCR reads were re-called with MiXCR into one record per CDR3 protein. Found here are 300,000 to 450,000 distinct CDR3 sequences, approximately 13% of them singletons; the top ten hold under 25%. The sample was blood. The receptors originated from a man younger than 40 with Graves' hyperthyroidism that later progressed to Graves' ophthalmopathy. Both conserved end residues are part of each CDR3. Each record gives: CDR3 DNA, CDR3 protein, clone size, J gene, V gene, D gene. The D gene is left open where the match is weak. A clone size is listed for some rows: how often the clone was seen (once, few, many), or a class if it is expanded.

TGCGCCAGCAGCTTGGGAATGAGGGAAGATACGCAGTATTTT CASSLGMREDTQYF many TRBJ2-3 TRBV5-1 NA
TGTGCCAGCTCGGACAGGGGGCAGAGCTCCTACGAGCAGTACTTC CASSDRGQSSYEQYF many TRBJ2-7 TRBV18 TRBD1
TGTGCCAGCAGCGGGGACAGGGGGGGAGGCTATGGCTACACCTTC CASSGDRGGGYGYTF NA TRBJ1-2 TRBV13 TRBD1
TGTGCTAGTGGTTCGGTGATTCAGGGGGGCAATCAGCCCCAGCATTTT CASGSVIQGGNQPQHF many TRBJ1-5 TRBV12-5 TRBD1
TGTGCCAGCAGTTTAGCGGGGGGGCACGGGGCCAACGTCCTGACTTTC CASSLAGGHGANVLTF few TRBJ2-6 TRBV28 TRBD2
TGTGCCAGCAGCTCCTTACGGGACAGGGGTTACGACACCTTC CASSSLRDRGYDTF NA TRBJ1-2 TRBV28 TRBD1
TGTGCCAGCAGCGTGGACCCTCCTTCGACGTCAAGGCGTGAGCAGTTCTTC CASSVDPPSTSRREQFF once TRBJ2-1 TRBV9 NA
TGTGCGGCCCAGCCTAACACTGAAGCTTTCTTT CAAQPNTEAFF NA TRBJ1-1 TRBV6-1 NA
TGTGCCAGCAGTTCGGGCCCGCTCCCTGGGGCCAACGTCCTGACTTTC CASSSGPLPGANVLTF NA TRBJ2-6 TRBV6-5 NA
TGTGCCAGCAGCTTCAGTCAGAACACCGGGGAGCTGTTTTTT CASSFSQNTGELFF once TRBJ2-2 TRBV11-3 NA
TGTGCCAGCGCACCGGGAGCCTATCAAGAGACCCAGTACTTC CASAPGAYQETQYF NA TRBJ2-5 TRBV12-3/TRBV12-4 NA
TGCAGTGCTAGTGGGGCGGCTAGCGGGGGGCTGAATGAGCAGTTCTTC CSASGAASGGLNEQFF few TRBJ2-1 TRBV20-1 TRBD2
TGTGCCACCAGTGATTTCGGGCAGGGTGGAAACACCATATATTTT CATSDFGQGGNTIYF NA TRBJ1-3 TRBV24-1 NA
TGTGCCAGCGGGTCAGATACGCAGTATTTT CASGSDTQYF many TRBJ2-3 TRBV28 NA
TGTGCCAGCAGTTTACCGGGGCCGAAGCGGCCCCAGCATTTT CASSLPGPKRPQHF many TRBJ1-5 TRBV12-3/TRBV12-4 NA
TGTGCCAGCAGCTTGGCGGGACTAGCGGGAGCGAACACCGGGGAGCTGTTTTTT CASSLAGLAGANTGELFF NA TRBJ2-2 TRBV5-4 TRBD2
TGCGCCAGCAGCTTGGCCAGCACAGGCCTTTCCTACGAGCAGTACTTC CASSLASTGLSYEQYF NA TRBJ2-7 TRBV5-1 NA
TGTGCCAGCAGTGCGTTAGAGGACAGGGGGCCCCTTGCCTATGGCTACACCTTC CASSALEDRGPLAYGYTF few TRBJ1-2 TRBV2 TRBD1
TGTGCCACCAGTGAATCGGGACTAGCGGGGCCGGCTAAATATGAGCAGTTCTTC CATSESGLAGPAKYEQFF NA TRBJ2-1 TRBV24-1 TRBD2